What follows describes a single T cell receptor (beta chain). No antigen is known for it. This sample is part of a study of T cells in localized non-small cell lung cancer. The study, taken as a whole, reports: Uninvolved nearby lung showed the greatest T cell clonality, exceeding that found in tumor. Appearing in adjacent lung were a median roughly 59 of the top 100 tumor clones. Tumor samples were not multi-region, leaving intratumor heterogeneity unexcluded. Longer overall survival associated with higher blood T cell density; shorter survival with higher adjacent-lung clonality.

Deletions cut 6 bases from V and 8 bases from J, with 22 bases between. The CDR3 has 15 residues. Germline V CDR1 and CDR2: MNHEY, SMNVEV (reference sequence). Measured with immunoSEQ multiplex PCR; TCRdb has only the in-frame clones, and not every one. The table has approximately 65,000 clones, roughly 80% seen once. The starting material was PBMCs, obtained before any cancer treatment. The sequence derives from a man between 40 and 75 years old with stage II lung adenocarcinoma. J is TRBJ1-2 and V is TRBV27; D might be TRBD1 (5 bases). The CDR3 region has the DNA TGTGCCAGCAGGACCGATCGCGGGACCGAGAGGGGCTACACCTTC. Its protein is CASRTDRGTERGYTF.